The 26 T cell receptor beta chains reported below all come from one sample, sequenced in a study of blood T cells in healthy people across ages. Alongside a J-beta primer mix, a sample-barcoded 5' primer served in a second PCR lasting roughly 7 to 11 cycles. A single record per CDR3 protein comes from TCRdb applying MiXCR to the 5' RACE reads. The repertoire has approximately 1.5 million distinct CDR3 sequences, roughly 32% of them found once; the top ten carry around 11%. Sequencing was done on a sample of blood. The receptors come from a woman aged 25 to 39 in good health.

There are a few counts of this clonotype. V gene TRBV3-1 combines with J gene TRBJ1-2; D is possibly TRBD1 (6 bases). The CDR3 is 14 amino acids. The V gene's germline CDR1 is LGHDT and CDR2 YNNKEL (reference sequence). The ends were cut back, 2 bases at V and 4 bases at J, with 11 bases in the middle. CDR3 protein: CASSQLPDSYGYTF. CDR3 coding DNA: TGTGCCAGCAGCCAACTTCCGGACAGCTATGGCTACACCTTC.

This clonotype was seen at least ten times. The J gene is TRBJ2-3, the V gene TRBV29-1; TRBD2 is a possible D gene (6 bases). The germline V gene encodes CDR1 SQVTM and CDR2 ANQGSEA. V dropped 3 bases and J dropped 4 bases, with 20 bases sitting between them. The CDR3 loop spans 16 amino acids. The CDR3 DNA follows: TGCAGCGTTGATTGGGGTGCAAGGCGGGGAGCAGATACGCAGTATTTT. It encodes CSVDWGARRGADTQYF.

The J gene is TRBJ2-7, the V gene TRBV5-5, with D possibly TRBD2 on 5 matching bases. Germline-derived CDR1 and CDR2 are SGHKS and YYEKEE (reference sequence). V lost 4 bases to trimming and J lost 0 bases, with 20 bases between them. CDR3 length: 17 amino acids. The CDR3 DNA sequence: TGTGCCAGCAGCCGTAAATCCCGCGAGGGAGACTCCTACGAGCAGTACTTC. Its protein is CASSRKSREGDSYEQYF.

V gene TRBV20-1 combines with J gene TRBJ1-5, with 7 bases lining up with TRBD1. The CDR3 is 15 residues long. CDR1 DFQATT and CDR2 SNEGSKA come from the germline V gene (reference sequence). V lost 4 bases to trimming and J lost 3 bases; unmatched junction nucleotides: 9. The CDR3 protein is CSAISLGQVNQPQHF. In nucleotides, the CDR3 is TGCAGTGCTATTTCCCTAGGACAGGTCAATCAGCCCCAGCATTTT.

The chain is built from TRBV27 and TRBJ1-1; D is ambiguous. From germline, CDR1 is MNHEY and CDR2 SMNVEV (reference sequence). This CDR3 contains 15 residues. With 5 bases removed from V and 1 base from J, the gap between germline ends came to 14 bases. The CDR3 spells CASSEAGGRNTEAFF. The DNA of the CDR3 is TGTGCCAGCAGTGAAGCCGGTGGGAGGAACACTGAAGCTTTCTTT.

This clonotype came up a few times. The rearrangement joins TRBV4-1 to TRBJ2-5; 13 bases are shared with TRBD2. This CDR3 comprises 16 residues. With V trimmed by 4 bases and J by 5 bases, 7 bases remained unmatched. Germline V gene sequence: CDR1 MGHRA, CDR2 YSYEKL. The CDR3 DNA is TGCGCCAGCAGCCGCGGACTAGCGGGAGATCACGAGACCCAGTACTTC. Protein: CASSRGLAGDHETQYF.

A few counts support this clonotype. The V gene is TRBV20-1, the J gene TRBJ2-4; D ambiguous. The CDR3 sequence is 13 residues long. The ends were cut back, 7 bases at V and 1 base at J, with 11 bases in the middle. Looked up from germline, CDR1 is DFQATT and CDR2 is SNEGSKA (reference sequence). CDR3: CSGLPGAKNIQYF. The CDR3 DNA reads as TGCAGTGGTCTCCCCGGGGCCAAAAACATTCAGTACTTC.

For this clonotype: The junction departs from the called germline gene at one end, perhaps through a read error. The genes are TRBV6-1 and TRBJ1-1; 11 nucleotides agree with TRBD1. CDR3 length: 13 amino acids. In germline, CDR1 is MNHNS, CDR2 SASEGT. The CDR3 sequence: CVSSAGTGGEAFF. The CDR3 DNA reads as TGTGTCAGCAGTGCCGGGACAGGGGGTGAAGCTTTCTTT.

This chain connects TRBV7-8 to TRBJ2-7; no firm D call. Trimming stripped 1 base from V and 5 bases from J, with 9 bases between. This CDR3 spans 13 amino acids. The V gene's germline CDR1 is SGHVS and CDR2 FQNEAQ. The CDR3 spells CASSLVEANEQYF. The CDR3 region has the DNA TGTGCCAGCAGCTTAGTAGAGGCGAACGAGCAGTACTTC.

V and J are TRBV20-1 and TRBJ1-5; 7 nucleotides line up with TRBD1. The junction had 16 bases not matched to a gene; V was cut back by 5 bases and J by 0 bases. CDR1 and CDR2 (germline): DFQATT, SNEGSKA (reference sequence). The CDR3 covers 18 residues. The CDR3 DNA sequence: TGCAGTGCTTCAGAGACAGGGAAGTGGATGGGTAGCAATCAGCCCCAGCATTTT. It encodes CSASETGKWMGSNQPQHF.

DNA for the CDR3: TGCAGTGCTCACCACCCGGACGGGGGTTCCTACGAGCAGTACTTC. As protein: CSAHHPDGGSYEQYF. The chain uses TRBV20-1 and TRBJ2-7; D is perhaps TRBD2 (6 bases). Germline V lookup: CDR1 DFQATT, CDR2 SNEGSKA (reference sequence). The CDR3 length is 15 residues. Trimming shortened V by 5 bases and J by 1 base, and 18 bases separated the two germline ends.

This clonotype was observed many times. The chain combines TRBV20-1 with TRBJ2-5; maybe TRBD2 (6 bases). Trimming took 6 bases from V and 2 from J, leaving 34 bases between them. CDR1 DFQATT and CDR2 SNEGSKA come from the germline V gene (reference sequence). The CDR3 extends over 20 amino acids. In nucleotides, the CDR3 is TGCAGTGCGACCTGGGACTCTCCGAGGAGACATACGGTTTGGCAAGAGACCCAGTACTTC. Amino acid sequence: CSATWDSPRRHTVWQETQYF.

The chain joins TRBV7-4 to TRBJ1-5; TRBD1 matches 7 bases. The trim removed 1 base at V and 0 bases at J, leaving 15 bases unmatched. From germline, CDR1 is SGHVT and CDR2 SQSDAQ. The length of the CDR3 is 20 residues. CDR3 nucleotides: TGTGCCAGCAGCTTAGGGCGAAGCGACAGGGAAAAGTATAGCAATCAGCCCCAGCATTTT. Protein: CASSLGRSDREKYSNQPQHF.

The J gene is TRBJ1-2, the V gene TRBV13; no clear D. V was cut by 1 base and J by 2 bases, with 14 bases left in between. The V gene's germline CDR1 is PRHDT and CDR2 FYEKMQ (reference sequence). The CDR3 is 16 amino acids. Here the CDR3 DNA reads TGTGCCAGCAGCTTAGTGTGGGAGGGAACCAACTATGGCTACACCTTC. Amino acids: CASSLVWEGTNYGYTF.

This chain connects TRBV7-3 to TRBJ2-1; the D is unclear. Germline CDR1 reads SGHTA; CDR2 reads FQGTGA. CDR3 length equals 13 residues. V dropped 7 bases and J dropped 7 bases, with 14 bases sitting between them. DNA of the CDR3: TGTGCCAGCAACCCATCACAGAAGAATGAGCAGTTCTTC. It codes for CASNPSQKNEQFF.

This clonotype was found a few times. The chain is built from TRBV4-1 and TRBJ1-2, with D unclear. V was shortened by 1 base and J by 5 bases, with 14 bases between the two germline ends. The CDR3 runs 15 residues. In germline, CDR1 is MGHRA, CDR2 YSYEKL. The CDR3: CASSQVGQLMYGYTF. In DNA, the CDR3 is TGCGCCAGCAGCCAAGTGGGCCAGCTAATGTATGGCTACACCTTC.

This chain connects TRBV9 to TRBJ1-2, with D unresolved. V was cut by 4 bases and J by 0 bases, with 13 bases left in between. The CDR3 consists of 15 residues. Germline V gene sequence: CDR1 SGDLS, CDR2 YYNGEE. In DNA, the CDR3 is TGTGCCAGCAGCACACACCCGGAGGCTAACTATGGCTACACCTTC. It yields the protein CASSTHPEANYGYTF.

The CDR3 is CASTMAGTKANYGYTF. CDR3 bases: TGTGCCAGCACAATGGCAGGGACTAAAGCTAACTATGGCTACACCTTC. The genes are TRBV6-1 and TRBJ1-2, with D perhaps matching TRBD1 (5 bases). This CDR3 contains 16 residues. Germline-derived CDR1 and CDR2 are MNHNS and SASEGT. The V end was cut by 7 bases, the J end by 0 bases, with 18 bases between.

V usage is TRBV7-8 and J usage is TRBJ1-4; 8 nucleotides line up with TRBD1. The V segment lost 6 bases and the J segment 2 bases; nucleotides outside the gene matches: 8. CDR1 is SGHVS and CDR2 is FQNEAQ in the germline V gene. CDR3 size: 16 residues. The CDR3 region has the DNA TGTGCCAGCAGTCTAGGACAGGGCGGCACTAATGAAAAACTGTTTTTT. It encodes CASSLGQGGTNEKLFF.

The table lists this clonotype with many counts. This sequence joins TRBV7-9 and TRBJ2-7; unclear D gene. V lost 5 bases to trimming and J lost 6 bases, with 11 bases between them. This CDR3 comprises 12 residues. Germline V gene lookup returns CDR1 SEHNR and CDR2 FQNEAQ (reference sequence). The CDR3 bases are TGTGCCAGCAGCGCGTCCTTCGGCGAGCAGTACTTC. This sequence encodes CASSASFGEQYF.

The CDR3 protein is CSAAGVDYNEKLFF. The CDR3 DNA reads as TGCAGCGCCGCAGGGGTCGACTATAATGAAAAACTGTTTTTT. This rearrangement joins TRBV29-1 to TRBJ1-4; D possibly corresponds to TRBD1 (6 bases). Germline lookup yields CDR1 SQVTM and CDR2 ANQGSEA. Trimming pared 7 bases from V and 4 bases from J, leaving 16 bases between. There are 14 residues in the CDR3.

This clonotype has just a few counts. The chain uses TRBV27 and TRBJ1-2; 9 nucleotides align to TRBD1. Trimming at V came to 5 bases and at J to 4 bases, leaving 8 bases not matched to a gene. There are 15 residues in the CDR3. Germline V lookup: CDR1 MNHEY, CDR2 SMNVEV (reference sequence). CDR3 nucleotide sequence: TGTGCCAGCAGTCCCCTATTGGGACAGGGCTATGGCTACACCTTC. Translation gives CASSPLLGQGYGYTF.

This chain's CDR3 is CSGGLADPFSYNEQFF. CDR3 sequence (DNA): TGCAGCGGTGGACTAGCGGACCCTTTCTCCTACAATGAGCAGTTCTTC. The chain employs TRBV29-1 and TRBJ2-1; 10 nucleotides line up with TRBD2. Germline V CDR1 and CDR2: SQVTM, ANQGSEA. This CDR3 is built from 16 residues. With V trimmed by 7 bases and J by 0 bases, 9 bases remained unmatched.

This clonotype has a handful of counts. J is TRBJ2-3 and V is TRBV7-9, with TRBD1 matching 9 bases. This CDR3 is 16 amino acids long. Germline loops: CDR1 SEHNR, CDR2 FQNEAQ (reference sequence). The V and J ends lost 6 bases and 4 bases, in that order; junction bases with no gene match: 11. This CDR3 is CASRLMDRGVSDTQYF. CDR3 in DNA: TGTGCCAGCAGACTAATGGACAGGGGAGTTTCAGATACGCAGTATTTT. The whole variable domain, remainder taken from reference TRBV7-9 and TRBJ2-3, is DTGVSQNPRHKITKRGQNVTFRCDPISEHNRLYWYRQTLGQGPEFLTYFQNEAQLEKSRLLSDRFSAERPKGSFSTLEIQRTEQGDSAMYLCASRLMDRGVSDTQYFGPGTRLTVL.

This clonotype was found a few times. The chain joins TRBV5-1 to TRBJ1-2, with 8 positions matching TRBD1. After removal of 3 bases from V and 2 bases from J, the junction contained 3 bases not matched to a gene. Germline CDR1 SGHRS, CDR2 YFSETQ. The CDR3 covers 14 residues. CDR3 DNA sequence: TGCGCCAGCAGCTACACAGGGGGAAACTATGGCTACACCTTC. It is translated as CASSYTGGNYGYTF.

The chain carries TRBV12-3 or TRBV12-4 and TRBJ1-1, with no clear D. The length of the CDR3 is 12 residues. Between the trimmed V and J ends, which lost 2 bases and 11 bases, there was a span of 12 bases. CDR3 region: CASSLMGDEAFF. The CDR3 DNA sequence: TGTGCCAGCAGTTTAATGGGCGATGAGGCTTTCTTT.